This T cell receptor (beta chain) appears in the sequencing data of a study of blood T cell repertoires in COVID-19. Study overall: T cells, B-cell-depleted T cells, or PBMCs supplied cDNA or gDNA.

CDR3 size: 15 residues. The V gene's germline CDR1 is LNHDA and CDR2 SQIVND (reference sequence). J gave up 3 bases and V 0 bases, and 1 base lay outside the gene matches. The table came from immunoSEQ multiplex PCR; TCRdb's copy has only in-frame clones and leaves some out. Here the sample spans 30,000 to 45,000 clones, roughly nine tenths being singletons. This receptor was taken from a man aged 50 to 59 with active COVID-19. The J gene is TRBJ1-1, the V gene TRBV19, with 10 nucleotides matching TRBD1. Sequencing used peripheral blood. CDR3: CASSIEGTGDTEAFF. CDR3 DNA sequence: TGTGCCAGTAGTATAGAGGGGACAGGGGACACTGAAGCTTTCTTT.